The present T cell receptor beta chain was sequenced within a study of CD8 T cells in Susac syndrome. TCR beta sequences were obtained from blood CD8+ and CD4+ T cells. The multiple sclerosis controls consisted of treatment-naive patients with relapsing-remitting disease, either stable or active. The CD8+ and CD4+ T cells were isolated magnetically using a negative isolation approach, whereas the TEMRA cells were enriched by FACS. When the RNA was reverse transcribed, random hexamers were used with an input of roughly 0.45 to 1 ug. TCRdb itself ran the immunoSEQ multiplex PCR reads through MiXCR, one entry per CDR3 protein. The sample includes fewer than 85,000 distinct CDR3 sequences, about 95% seen only once; the top ten take about 0.38%. Trimming shortened V by 5 bases and J by 3 bases, and 16 bases separated the two germline ends. Germline V gene data show CDR1 as SGHVS and CDR2 as FQNEAQ. The CDR3 sequence is 15 residues long.

The chain employs TRBV7-8 and TRBJ1-1; no clear D gene. This clonotype was obtained from a human donor with multiple sclerosis. The specimen was CD8+ T cells from PBMCs. In nucleotides, the CDR3 is TGTGCCAGCAGCCCCCGAGGCTCTGAGTACACTGAAGCTTTCTTT. It translates to CASSPRGSEYTEAFF.